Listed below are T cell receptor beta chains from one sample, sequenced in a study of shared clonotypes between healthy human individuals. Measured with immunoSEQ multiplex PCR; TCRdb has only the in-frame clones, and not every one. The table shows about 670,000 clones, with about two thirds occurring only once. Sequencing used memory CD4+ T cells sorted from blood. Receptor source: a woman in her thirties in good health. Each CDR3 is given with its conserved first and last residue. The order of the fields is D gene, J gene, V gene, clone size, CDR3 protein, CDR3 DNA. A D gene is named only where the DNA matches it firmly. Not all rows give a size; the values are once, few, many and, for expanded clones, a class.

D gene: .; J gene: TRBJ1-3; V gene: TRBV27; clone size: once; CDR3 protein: CASSPSGGNTIYF; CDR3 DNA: TGTGCCAGCAGTCCCTCCGGAGGAAACACCATATATTTT
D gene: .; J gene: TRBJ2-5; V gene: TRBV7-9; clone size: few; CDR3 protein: CASSLALSEKETQYF; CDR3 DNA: TGTGCCAGCAGCTTAGCGCTTTCTGAGAAAGAGACCCAGTACTTC
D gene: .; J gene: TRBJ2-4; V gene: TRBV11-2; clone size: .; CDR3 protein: CASSYSTGNIQYF; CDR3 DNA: TGTGCCAGCAGCTATAGCACCGGTAACATTCAGTACTTC
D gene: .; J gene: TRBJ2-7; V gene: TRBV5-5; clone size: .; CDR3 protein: CASSFNRDSSYEQYF; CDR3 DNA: TGTGCCAGCAGCTTTAACCGGGACTCCTCCTACGAGCAGTACTTC
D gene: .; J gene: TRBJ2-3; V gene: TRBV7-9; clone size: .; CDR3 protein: CASSLVTPSTDTQYF; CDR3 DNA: TGTGCCAGCAGCTTAGTGACACCCAGCACAGATACGCAGTATTTT
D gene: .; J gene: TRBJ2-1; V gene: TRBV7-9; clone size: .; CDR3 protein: CASSRGAGNEQFF; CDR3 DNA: TGTGCCAGCAGTCGGGGCGCGGGCAATGAGCAGTTCTTC
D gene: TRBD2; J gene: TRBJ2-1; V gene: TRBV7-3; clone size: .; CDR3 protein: CASSLKRGPGLAGVDNEQFF; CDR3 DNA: TGTGCCAGCAGCTTAAAACGAGGGCCGGGACTAGCGGGAGTTGACAATGAGCAGTTCTTC
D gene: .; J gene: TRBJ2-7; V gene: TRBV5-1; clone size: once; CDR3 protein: CASSLELWESYEQYF; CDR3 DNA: TGCGCCAGCAGCTTGGAATTGTGGGAGTCCTACGAGCAGTACTTC
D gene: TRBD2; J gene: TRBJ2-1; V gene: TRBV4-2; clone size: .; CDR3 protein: CASSLAGVGNEQFF; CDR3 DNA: TGTGCCAGCAGCCTAGCGGGAGTCGGTAATGAGCAGTTCTTC
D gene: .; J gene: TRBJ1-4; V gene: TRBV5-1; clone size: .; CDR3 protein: CASSWDPERATNEKLFF; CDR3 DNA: TGCGCCAGCAGCTGGGATCCGGAACGCGCAACTAATGAAAAACTGTTTTTT
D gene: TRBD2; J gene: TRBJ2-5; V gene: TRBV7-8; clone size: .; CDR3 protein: CASSSKAGVGQETQYF; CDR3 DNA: TGTGCCAGCAGCTCAAAGGCGGGAGTGGGCCAAGAGACCCAGTACTTC
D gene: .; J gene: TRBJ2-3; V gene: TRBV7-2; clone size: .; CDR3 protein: CASRGHSPTGVTDTQYF; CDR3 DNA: TGTGCCAGCAGGGGGCACTCTCCCACTGGGGTCACAGATACGCAGTATTTT
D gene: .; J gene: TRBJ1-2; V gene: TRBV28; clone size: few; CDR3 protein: CASSLGDYGYTF; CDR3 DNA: TGTGCCAGCAGTCTAGGGGACTATGGCTACACCTTC
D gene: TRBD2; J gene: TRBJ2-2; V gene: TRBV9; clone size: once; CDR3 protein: CASSVRQGLGGELFF; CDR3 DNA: TGTGCCAGCAGCGTACGGCAGGGACTAGGCGGGGAGCTGTTTTTT
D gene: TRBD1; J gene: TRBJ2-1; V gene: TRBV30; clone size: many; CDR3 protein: CAWSAGTGKFF; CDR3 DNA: TGTGCCTGGAGTGCCGGGACAGGGAAGTTCTTC
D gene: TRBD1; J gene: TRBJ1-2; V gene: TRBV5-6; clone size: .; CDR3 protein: CASSPGTGMIGYTF; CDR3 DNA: TGTGCCAGCAGCCCCGGGACAGGGATGATAGGCTACACCTTC
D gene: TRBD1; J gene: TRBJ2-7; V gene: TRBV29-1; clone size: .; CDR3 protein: CSATGTGLYEQYF; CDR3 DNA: TGCAGCGCCACCGGGACAGGGCTCTACGAGCAGTACTTC
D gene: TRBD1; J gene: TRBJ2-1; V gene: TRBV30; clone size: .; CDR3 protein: CAWKTGGNQFF; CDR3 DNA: TGTGCCTGGAAGACAGGGGGGAATCAGTTCTTC
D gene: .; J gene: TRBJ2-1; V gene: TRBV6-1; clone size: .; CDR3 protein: CASIWSGSYNEQFF; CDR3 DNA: TGTGCCAGCATTTGGAGTGGCTCCTACAATGAGCAGTTCTTC
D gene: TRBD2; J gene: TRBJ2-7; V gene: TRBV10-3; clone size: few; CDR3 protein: CAITSSGSLSYEQYF; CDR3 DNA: TGTGCCATCACTTCTAGCGGGAGTTTATCCTACGAGCAGTACTTC
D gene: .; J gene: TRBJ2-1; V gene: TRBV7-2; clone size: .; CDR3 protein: CASSLVHSSYNEQFF; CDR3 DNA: TGTGCCAGCAGCTTAGTGCACAGCTCCTACAATGAGCAGTTCTTC
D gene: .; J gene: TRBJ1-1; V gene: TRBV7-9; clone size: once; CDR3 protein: CASSRPRDIEAFF; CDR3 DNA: TGTGCCAGCAGCCGACCCCGGGACATAGAAGCTTTCTTT
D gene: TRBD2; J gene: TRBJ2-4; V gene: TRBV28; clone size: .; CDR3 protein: CASSSQREGVKNIQYF; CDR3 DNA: TGTGCCAGCAGTTCCCAGCGGGAGGGGGTCAAAAACATTCAGTACTTC
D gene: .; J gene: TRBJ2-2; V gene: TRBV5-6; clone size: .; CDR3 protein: CASSTLGRTANTGELFF; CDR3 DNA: TGTGCCAGCAGCACGCTAGGACGCACAGCGAACACCGGGGAGCTGTTTTTT
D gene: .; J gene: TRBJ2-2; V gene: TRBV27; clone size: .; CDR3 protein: CASSLGGAQTGELFF; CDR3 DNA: TGTGCCAGCAGTTTAGGGGGCGCCCAGACCGGGGAGCTGTTTTTT
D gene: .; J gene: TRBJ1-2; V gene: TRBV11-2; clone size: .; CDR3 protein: CASSRGGTGTLYGYTF; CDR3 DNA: TGTGCCAGCAGCCGTGGGGGAACAGGGACCCTCTATGGCTACACCTTC
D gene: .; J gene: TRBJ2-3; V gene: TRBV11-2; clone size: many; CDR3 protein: CASSLDQGDTQYF; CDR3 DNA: TGTGCCAGCAGCTTAGATCAGGGAGATACGCAGTATTTT
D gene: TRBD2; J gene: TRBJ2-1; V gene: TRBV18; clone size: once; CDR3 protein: CASSPPGTTSYNEQFF; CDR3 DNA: TGTGCCAGCTCACCGCCCGGGACTACTAGCTACAATGAGCAGTTCTTC
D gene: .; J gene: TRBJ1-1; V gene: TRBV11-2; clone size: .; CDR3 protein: CASSPGTPTEAFF; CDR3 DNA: TGTGCCAGCAGCCCCGGGACACCAACTGAAGCTTTCTTT
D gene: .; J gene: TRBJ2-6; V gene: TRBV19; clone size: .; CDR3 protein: CASSIGQGRANVLTF; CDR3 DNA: TGTGCCAGTAGTATAGGCCAGGGGAGGGCCAACGTCCTGACTTTC
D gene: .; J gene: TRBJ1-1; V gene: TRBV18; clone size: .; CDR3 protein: CASSPTLGTEAFF; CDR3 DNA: TGTGCCAGCTCTCCGACGTTGGGAACTGAAGCTTTCTTT
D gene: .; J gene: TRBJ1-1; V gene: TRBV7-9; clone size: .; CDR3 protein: CASSLAPETEAFF; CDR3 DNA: TGTGCCAGCAGCTTAGCCCCAGAGACTGAAGCTTTCTTT
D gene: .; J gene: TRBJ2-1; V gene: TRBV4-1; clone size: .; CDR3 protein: CASSQDLLARFF; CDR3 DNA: TGCGCCAGCAGCCAAGATCTTTTAGCCCGGTTCTTC